The 22 T cell receptor beta chains below all came from one sample that was sequenced in a study of T cells in tuberculosis. Time point indicated: new active TB diagnosis, blood taken before or within 7 days of starting treatment. The repertoire was sequenced with immunoSEQ multiplex PCR; TCRdb's copy has only in-frame clones and lacks some. Here the sample spans roughly 34,000 clones, about 84% being singletons. Sequenced here: PBMCs, sampled at tuberculosis diagnosis. These receptors all stem from an adult with tuberculosis.

The chain employs TRBV7-2 and TRBJ1-1; D is unresolved. Trimming shortened V by 1 base and J by 1 base, and 7 bases separated the two germline ends. There are 14 residues in the CDR3. Germline CDR1 SGHTA, CDR2 FQGNSA. CDR3: CASSLVPGNTEAFF. CDR3 DNA sequence: TGTGCCAGCAGCTTAGTCCCGGGGAACACTGAAGCTTTCTTT.

The V gene is TRBV5-1, the J gene TRBJ2-1; D is unresolved. Trimming left V 1 base short and J 5 bases short, with 13 bases between. The CDR3 length is 15 residues. Germline V CDR1 and CDR2: SGHRS, YFSETQ. CDR3 coding DNA: TGCGCCAGCAGCTTGTCCCGACTGGAAGACAATGAGCAGTTCTTC. It codes for CASSLSRLEDNEQFF.

The rearrangement uses TRBV18 and TRBJ2-3; 11 bases agree with TRBD2. This CDR3 contains 15 residues. The junction had 1 base not matched to a gene; V was cut back by 3 bases and J by 2 bases. CDR1 and CDR2 (germline): KGHSH, LQKENI. The CDR3 is CASSPSGGDTDTQYF. In DNA, the CDR3 is TGTGCCAGCTCACCTAGCGGGGGGGACACAGATACGCAGTATTTT.

The J gene is TRBJ2-4, the V gene TRBV18, with TRBD1 matching 11 bases. The CDR3 sequence is 14 residues long. The J segment lost 9 bases and the V segment lost 3 bases, leaving 4 bases of the junction unmatched. Germline V gives CDR1 KGHSH, CDR2 LQKENI. The CDR3 here is CASSPGTGGAIQYF. DNA for the CDR3: TGTGCCAGCTCACCCGGGACAGGGGGGGCCATTCAGTACTTC. Full variable domain (outside the CDR3, taken from reference TRBV18 and TRBJ2-4): NAGVMQNPRHLVRRRGQEARLRCSPMKGHSHVYWYRQLPEEGLKFMVYLQKENIIDESGMPKERFSAEFPKEGPSILRIQQVVRGDSAAYFCASSPGTGGAIQYFGAGTRLSVL.

This clone was observed a few times. The chain employs TRBV25-1 and TRBJ2-2, with D tentatively TRBD1 (6 bases). This CDR3 spans 16 amino acids. Trimming shortened V by 4 bases and J by 3 bases, and 15 bases separated the two germline ends. CDR1 and CDR2 from the germline V gene are MGHDK and SYGVNS. The CDR3 sequence is CASSAGRGAYTGELFF. The CDR3 coding sequence is TGTGCCAGCAGTGCCGGCAGGGGCGCGTACACCGGGGAGCTGTTTTTT.

The chain recombines TRBV5-6 with TRBJ2-3, with D possibly matching TRBD2 (6 bases). Trimming cost V 7 bases and J 7 bases, with 22 bases left between them. CDR3 size: 15 residues. Germline V gene sequence: CDR1 SGHDT, CDR2 YYEEEE. This CDR3 reads CASFVAGPTVYTQYF. The CDR3 nucleotides read TGTGCCAGCTTTGTGGCGGGGCCTACTGTTTATACGCAGTATTTT.

The rearrangement uses TRBV15 and TRBJ2-7; unclear D gene. V shed 1 base and J shed 2 bases, with 12 bases lying between them. Germline V gene data show CDR1 as LNHNV and CDR2 as YYDKDF (reference sequence). The length of the CDR3 is 15 residues. DNA for the CDR3: TGTGCCACCAGCAGAGGTAACAACAGACCCTACGAGCAGTACTTC. Its translation: CATSRGNNRPYEQYF.

V and J are TRBV28 and TRBJ2-7; the D gene is possibly TRBD2 (6 bases). The germline CDR1 and CDR2 sequences are MDHEN and SYDVKM. The V gene lost 6 bases and the J gene lost 3 bases, with 18 bases spanning the gap. The CDR3 is made up of 15 amino acids. CDR3 in amino acids: CASREGLDVFYEQYF. The CDR3 DNA sequence: TGTGCCAGCAGGGAGGGCCTAGACGTTTTCTACGAGCAGTACTTC.

The CDR3 is CASSLDGRMLETQYF. The CDR3 nucleotides read TGCGCCAGCAGCTTGGACGGGAGAATGTTAGAGACCCAGTACTTC. The rearrangement uses TRBV5-1 and TRBJ2-5; possible D gene TRBD2, 6 bases. CDR3 length: 15 amino acids. Looked up from germline, CDR1 is SGHRS and CDR2 is YFSETQ. Trimming removed 0 bases from V and 4 bases from J, with 13 bases in between.

The chain has TRBV7-3 and TRBJ1-1; 10 bases map to TRBD1. The junction had 4 bases not matched to a gene; V was cut back by 6 bases and J by 3 bases. Germline assignment: CDR1 SGHTA and CDR2 FQGTGA. This CDR3 comprises 14 residues. The CDR3 sequence is CASRLGTGDTEAFF. DNA of the CDR3: TGTGCCAGCAGACTCGGGACAGGGGACACTGAAGCTTTCTTT. The whole variable domain, filled in from reference TRBV7-3 and TRBJ1-1, reads GAGVSQTPSNKVTEKGKYVELRCDPISGHTALYWYRQSLGQGPEFLIYFQGTGAADDSGLPNDRFFAVRPEGSVSTLKIQRTERGDSAVYLCASRLGTGDTEAFFGQGTRLTVV.

The V call is TRBV27, the J call TRBJ2-5; 8 positions agree with TRBD1. Germline V gives CDR1 MNHEY, CDR2 SMNVEV (reference sequence). This CDR3 is 13 amino acids long. J gave up 4 bases and V 6 bases, and 4 bases lay outside the gene matches. The CDR3 reads CASRPGGVETQYF. DNA of the CDR3: TGTGCCAGCAGACCAGGGGGCGTAGAGACCCAGTACTTC.

This clone has just one count. The V call is TRBV2, the J call TRBJ2-1; TRBD1 is a possible D gene (5 bases). Germline V CDR1 and CDR2: SNHLY, FYNNEI. The CDR3 has 14 residues. V was clipped by 3 bases and J by 0 bases, with 6 bases between them. The CDR3 is CASSDRDSYNEQFF. The CDR3 bases are TGTGCCAGCAGTGACAGGGACTCCTACAATGAGCAGTTCTTC.

The chain couples TRBV21-1 to TRBJ2-7; no DNA check was done on the table's D call, TRBD1. TRBV21-1 is reported as a pseudogene. CDR3 length equals 14 residues. This CDR3 reads CASSVGHSSYEQYF. In nucleotides, the CDR3 is TGTGCCAGCAGCGTAGGACACTCATCCTACGAGCAGTACTTC.

This sequence joins TRBV5-5 and TRBJ2-7; 8 positions agree with TRBD1. The CDR3 runs 15 residues. With V trimmed by 4 bases and J by 3 bases, 9 bases remained unmatched. The germline CDR1 and CDR2 sequences are SGHKS and YYEKEE (reference sequence). CDR3 nucleotides: TGTGCCAGCAGCCCCCCCGGACAGGGTAGCTACGAGCAGTACTTC. It specifies CASSPPGQGSYEQYF.

The chain carries TRBV6-1 and TRBJ2-5; TRBD2 matches 7 bases. The germline V gene encodes CDR1 MNHNS and CDR2 SASEGT. The CDR3 totals 17 residues. V shed 1 base, J shed 5 bases, and the junction held 13 bases outside the gene matches. CDR3 coding DNA: TGTGCCAGCAGTGAAGGTAAAAATTCCGGGAGGAGCGAGACCCAGTACTTC. Protein sequence: CASSEGKNSGRSETQYF.

Notes on this clone: The conserved phenylalanine or tryptophan normally closing the CDR3 is absent here, so this likely arose from a read error. The limits of the CDR3 on the DNA are not certain, so only TCRdb's listed CDR3 is given. This rearrangement joins TRBV18 to TRBJ1-3; no check of the table's D call, TRBD1, against the DNA was made. Germline lookup yields CDR1 KGHSH and CDR2 LQKENI. The CDR3 has 8 amino acids, counting both end residues. The CDR3 sequence is CASSLDPG.

This clone was seen a few times. This chain links TRBV30 with TRBJ1-1; 7 bases match TRBD1. Trimming removed 3 bases from V and 6 bases from J; junction bases left unmatched: 4. CDR1 and CDR2 from the germline V gene are GTSNPN and SVGIG (reference sequence). The length of the CDR3 is 12 residues. This CDR3 is CAWRMTGSEAFF. CDR3 nucleotides: TGTGCCTGGAGGATGACAGGGTCTGAAGCTTTCTTT. The full variable domain, its missing parts supplied by reference TRBV30 and TRBJ1-1, is SQTIHQWPATLVQPVGSPLSLECTVEGTSNPNLYWYRQAAGRGLQLLFYSVGIGQISSEVPQNLSASRPQDRQFILSSKKLLLSDSGFYLCAWRMTGSEAFFGQGTRLTVV.

This clone is a singleton in its sample. The rearrangement links TRBV9 to TRBJ2-5; perhaps TRBD2 as D (5 bases). Germline V CDR1 and CDR2: SGDLS, YYNGEE. CDR3 length: 14 amino acids. V was trimmed by 0 bases and J by 5 bases, leaving 11 bases between them. Here the CDR3 DNA reads TGTGCCAGCAGCGTAGCTAGTAGCGAGGAGACCCAGTACTTC. Translating gives CASSVASSEETQYF. Drawing the rest from reference TRBV9 and TRBJ2-5, the complete variable domain is DSGVTQTPKHLITATGQRVTLRCSPRSGDLSVYWYQQSLDQGLQFLIQYYNGEERAKGNILERFSAQQFPDLHSELNLSSLELGDSALYFCASSVASSEETQYFGPGTRLLVL.

This rearrangement joins TRBV11-3 to TRBJ2-3; the match to TRBD2 covers 9 bases. CDR1 is SGHNT, CDR2 YENEEA, per germline. The CDR3 spans 15 residues. V lost 5 bases and J lost 6; bases outside the gene matches: 9. CDR3 sequence: CASSPGLANVDTQYF. As DNA, the CDR3 is TGTGCCAGCAGCCCCGGACTAGCGAACGTGGATACGCAGTATTTT.

J is TRBJ2-7 and V is TRBV29-1, with a possible D match to TRBD2 (6 bases). Deletions cut 3 bases from V and 5 bases from J, with 14 bases between. Germline CDR1 is SQVTM and CDR2 is ANQGSEA. There are 13 residues in the CDR3. This CDR3 is CSVDLGGRDEQYF. As DNA, the CDR3 is TGCAGCGTTGACTTAGGAGGGCGAGACGAGCAGTACTTC.

This chain uses TRBV7-2 with TRBJ2-7; 8 nucleotides match TRBD1. V lost 5 bases, J lost 5 bases, and 11 bases stayed unmatched. The CDR3 has 15 amino acids. CDR1 is SGHTA, CDR2 FQGNSA, per germline. The CDR3 region has the DNA TGTGCCAGCAGCGCCCCCGACAGGGGAGGCAACGAGCAGTACTTC. Amino acids: CASSAPDRGGNEQYF.

This clone was detected once. The chain has TRBV28 and TRBJ1-3; weak D call: TRBD1 (6 bases). Germline V gives CDR1 MDHEN, CDR2 SYDVKM. CDR3 length equals 16 residues. V shed 6 bases and J shed 0 bases, with 15 bases lying between them. Here the CDR3 DNA reads TGTGCCAGCAGCCGGAGACAGGTACCCTCTGGAAACACCATATATTTT. It translates to CASSRRQVPSGNTIYF.